This T cell receptor beta chain appears in the sequencing data of a study of T cell clonality in common variable immunodeficiency. Blood came from CVID subjects not ill and not taking immunomodulatory or immunosuppressive medication. Equal genomic DNA amounts from CVID and control samples were sequenced. Clones were sequenced by immunoSEQ multiplex PCR, and TCRdb holds only the in-frame ones, with some missing. This record lists approximately 20,000 clones, none seen once only, and the top ten clones contain approximately 2%. This clone was seen repeatedly, ten times or more. Its antigen is still unknown. The read comes to an end 3 residues before the CDR3 does, leaving the germline J gene to fill in the end. The CDR3 spans 16 residues. Germline assignment: CDR1 DFQATT and CDR2 SNEGSKA (reference sequence). Trimming removed 5 bases from V and 0 bases from J; junction bases left unmatched: 7. Broader study findings: Fewer deletions and N-nucleotide insertions were reportedly seen in common variable immunodeficiency TCR beta sequences.

The source of this sequence is a human donor with common variable immunodeficiency. The chain has TRBV20-1 and TRBJ2-3; TRBD2 matches 11 bases. Sequencing used peripheral blood mononuclear cells. The CDR3 sequence is CSAGNSGGASTDTQYF. The sequenced part of the CDR3 DNA is TGCAGTGCTGGGAATAGCGGGGGGGCCAGCACAGATACG.